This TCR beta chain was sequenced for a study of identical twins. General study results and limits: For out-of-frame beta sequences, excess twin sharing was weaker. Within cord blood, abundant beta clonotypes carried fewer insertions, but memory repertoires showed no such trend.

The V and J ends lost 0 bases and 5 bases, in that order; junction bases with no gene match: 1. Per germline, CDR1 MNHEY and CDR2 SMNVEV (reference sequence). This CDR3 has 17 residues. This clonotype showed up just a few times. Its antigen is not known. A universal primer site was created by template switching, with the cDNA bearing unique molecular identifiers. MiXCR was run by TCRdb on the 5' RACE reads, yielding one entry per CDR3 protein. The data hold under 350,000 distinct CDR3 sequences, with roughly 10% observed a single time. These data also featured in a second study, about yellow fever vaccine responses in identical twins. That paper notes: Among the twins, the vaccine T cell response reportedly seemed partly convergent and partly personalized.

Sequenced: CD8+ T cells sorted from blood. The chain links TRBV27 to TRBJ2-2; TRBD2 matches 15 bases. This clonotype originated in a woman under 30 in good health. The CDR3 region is CASSLSGTSGGTGELFF. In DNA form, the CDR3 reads TGTGCCAGCAGTTTATCGGGGACTAGCGGGGGGACCGGGGAGCTGTTTTTT.